A selection of T cell receptor beta chains follows, all from one sample in a study of shared clonotypes between healthy human individuals. Libraries were prepared by immunoSEQ multiplex PCR; TCRdb keeps only in-frame clonotypes and omits some of them. This table holds under 600,000 clones, roughly 95% found once. Sequenced sample: naive CD4+ T cells sorted from blood. All receptors derive from a woman aged 25 to 39 in good health. CDR3s leave out the opening cysteine and the closing phenylalanine or tryptophan. The D gene is left open where the match is weak.

V gene	D gene	CDR3 protein
TRBV19	.	ASRLLQSSGNTIY
TRBV28	TRBD2	ASSPAGGRGSEVTGELF
TRBV2	.	ASSTAPRTAQY
TRBV20-1	.	STKLNYGYT
TRBV15	.	ATSEVRSGPQH
TRBV28	TRBD2	ASSSAGTSGSYEQY
TRBV7-9	.	ASSPQGDYGYT
TRBV5-1	TRBD1	ASSYPDRGLDTQY
TRBV28	.	ASSATYVYTIY
TRBV6-1	TRBD2	ASSVGLAGTYEQY
TRBV27	TRBD1	ASSLTGHEQY
TRBV6-5	.	ASMDWQGGDTQY
TRBV5-4	TRBD2	ASSLRLAGEETQY
TRBV9	TRBD1	ASSPWDRNLSETF